This TCR beta chain stems from a study of human T cells and chemical hapten exposure. This clonotype was seen a few times. What the library attached to individual cDNA molecules were unique molecular identifiers. TCRdb redid the calling of the RACE reads with MiXCR, one entry per CDR3 protein. The profile shows around 300,000 distinct CDR3 sequences, 7.7% of them singletons. Time point meaning: pre-sensitization, week 0. Treatment denoted: therapeutic diphenylcyclopropenone sensitization with weekly scalp DPC. The CDR3 covers 13 residues. Germline lookup yields CDR1 MNHEY and CDR2 SVGEGT. Trimming took 4 bases from V and 9 from J, leaving 10 bases between them.

The source of this sequence is a man aged 18 to 29 with alopecia areata. Some clones in this sample may be carry-over from other donors' samples. The sample in question was whole blood, obtained in connection with sensitization to the hapten diphenylcyclopropenone (DPC). The chain is built from TRBV6-2 or TRBV6-3 and TRBJ1-6; D possibly corresponds to TRBD1 (6 bases). CDR3 loop: CASSFAGASPLHF. CDR3 sequence (DNA): TGTGCCAGCAGTTTCGCGGGGGCTTCACCCCTCCACTTT.